The clone carrying this T cell receptor (beta chain) was picked up one time. Vbeta (60) and Jbeta (13) primers were used in the PCR. Assay used: immunoSEQ multiplex PCR; TCRdb lists only in-frame clones, some missing. The sample yields about 97,000 clones, about three quarters seen once. This entry belongs to a study of cytomegalovirus exposure and HLA in healthy donors. Turning to the study itself: About 179 million T cells yielded 100 million or so unique TCR beta sequences in earlier analysis.

Germline loops: CDR1 SGHNT, CDR2 YENEEA. The CDR3 has 14 residues. V trimming: 5 bases; J trimming: 2 bases; junction bases outside the gene matches: 4. This sequence originates from a man aged 40-50 years in good health and CMV-seronegative. The chain joins TRBV11-3 to TRBJ2-7; 9 bases map to TRBD1. Sequenced input: PBMCs. CDR3 in amino acids: CASSQDRGPYEQYF. Written as DNA, the CDR3 is TGTGCCAGCAGCCAGGACAGGGGCCCCTACGAGCAGTACTTC.